This TCR beta chain appears in the sequencing data of a study of blood T cell repertoires in COVID-19. Study-wide background: Acute-phase and convalescent COVID-19 samples originated in the United States, Italy and Spain. PBMCs, B-cell-depleted T cells, or T cells provided the cDNA or gDNA that made up the material.

V was clipped by 0 bases and J by 10 bases; unmatched bases: 13. The CDR3 is 16 residues long. Germline CDR1 SGHTA, CDR2 FQGNSA. In the authors' workflow: Reference gene primer amplification in the assay estimated nucleated cell counts. Sequenced by immunoSEQ multiplex PCR; TCRdb stores in-frame clones only, minus some. D and trimming come from the DNA, and the V and J calls and clone size come from that table. The table records 150,000 or so clones, around 84% of them present only once. Material for sequencing was peripheral blood. The sequence came from a woman aged 80 or older with acute or convalescent COVID-19. This chain uses TRBV7-2 with TRBJ2-3; 7 bases line up with TRBD2. The CDR3 protein is CASSLAGRGISMAQYF. The CDR3 DNA sequence: TGTGCCAGCAGCTTAGCGGGGCGGGGGATATCAATGGCGCAGTATTTT.